One sample yielded the 8 T cell receptor beta chains listed below, sequenced in a study of cytomegalovirus exposure and HLA in healthy donors (dated by TCRdb to 2016 to 2017). The receptor library was made with the immunoSEQ multiplex PCR assay. A mixture of 60 forward primers for TCR Vbeta segments and 13 reverse primers for TCR Jbeta segments was used in the multiplex PCR. This is the immuneACCESS table as TCRdb keeps it, with only in-frame sequences that have V and J called. A part of the clones is gone; compared with another copy, unresolved V genes explain less than half, and the rest is unexplained. The sample includes roughly 100,000 clones, with about 80% observed a single time. Of the sample, around 3.6% is held by the ten largest clones. The sequenced material came from PBMCs. The receptor set was obtained from a female donor in good health and CMV-seropositive.

V and J are TRBV2 and TRBJ2-7; TRBD1 aligns across 10 bases. CDR1 and CDR2 from the germline V gene are SNHLY and FYNNEI. There are 15 residues in the CDR3. This chain's CDR3 is CASGIADRGLNEQYF. The CDR3 nucleotides are TGTGCTTCCGGCATAGCCGACAGGGGGCTGAACGAGCAGTACTTC.

The chain joins TRBV7-9 to TRBJ2-1; no reliable D call. Looked up from germline, CDR1 is SEHNR and CDR2 is FQNEAQ (reference sequence). CDR3 length: 15 residues. Trimming removed 1 base at V and 10 bases at J, with 17 bases between. The CDR3 sequence is CASSLDLSRRMEQFF. CDR3 in DNA: TGTGCCAGCAGCTTAGATCTATCCCGGAGAATGGAGCAGTTCTTC.

The chain links TRBV4-1 to TRBJ1-1; D not certain. Germline CDR1 and CDR2: MGHRA and YSYEKL. Deletions cut 3 bases from V and 6 bases from J, with 14 bases between. The CDR3 is 14 amino acids. The CDR3 region has the DNA TGCGCCAGCAGCCACCAACACTATCGAGCTGAAGCTTTCTTT. It codes for CASSHQHYRAEAFF.

The rearrangement links TRBV27 to TRBJ1-2, with D perhaps matching TRBD1 (5 bases). The CDR3 is made up of 15 amino acids. Germline loops: CDR1 MNHEY, CDR2 SMNVEV (reference sequence). Trimming took off 6 bases at V and 4 bases at J, with 18 bases between the two ends. The CDR3 DNA follows: TGTGCCAGCAGCTCCATTGGGGGGGGTATCTATGGCTACACCTTC. As protein: CASSSIGGGIYGYTF.

The V gene is TRBV7-2, the J gene TRBJ1-1, with no clear D. The CDR3 loop spans 13 amino acids. Trimming shortened V by 2 bases and J by 5 bases, and 9 bases separated the two germline ends. CDR1 is SGHTA and CDR2 is FQGNSA in the germline V gene. CDR3 amino acids: CASSLWTGTEAFF. The CDR3 coding sequence is TGTGCCAGCAGCTTATGGACGGGGACTGAAGCTTTCTTT.

The genes are TRBV29-1 and TRBJ1-1; D remains ambiguous. Germline CDR1 is SQVTM and CDR2 is ANQGSEA. The V gene lost 7 bases and the J gene lost 4 bases, with 16 bases spanning the gap. The CDR3 extends over 13 amino acids. CDR3 in amino acids: CSGKTVTATEAFF. For the CDR3, the DNA is TGCAGCGGAAAAACAGTCACGGCCACTGAAGCTTTCTTT.

CDR3 region: CASSLSWDTGGTDTQYF. The CDR3 DNA reads as TGCGCCAGCAGCTTGAGCTGGGACACAGGGGGCACAGATACGCAGTATTTT. The chain links TRBV5-1 to TRBJ2-3; 7 nucleotides align to TRBD1. The J segment lost 1 base and the V segment lost 1 base, leaving 9 bases of the junction unmatched. The germline V gene encodes CDR1 SGHRS and CDR2 YFSETQ. This CDR3 has 17 residues.

The rearrangement links TRBV5-1 to TRBJ2-5; 7 bases fit TRBD2. Per germline, CDR1 SGHRS and CDR2 YFSETQ. J was trimmed by 2 bases and V by 5 bases; bases with no gene match: 3. The CDR3 runs to 13 residues. CDR3 in amino acids: CASRSSGQETQYF. The CDR3 DNA reads TGCGCCAGCAGATCTAGCGGACAAGAGACCCAGTACTTC.